This TCR beta chain stems from a study of post-analysis software for immune sequencing data. Points from the study as a whole: F measure clustering grouped samples strongly by preparation batch. Comparison of patients with controls showed five or six TRBV segments more frequent in patients, TRBV5-6, TRBV5-1 and TRBV20-1 among them.

The TCR beta cDNA libraries contained unique molecular identifiers. TCRdb passed the PCR reads through MiXCR, listing each CDR3 protein once. The top ten hold roughly 5.2% of the sample, which has roughly 800,000 distinct CDR3 sequences, approximately 44% seen once. Germline V gene lookup returns CDR1 SGHRS and CDR2 YFSETQ. CDR3 length: 15 amino acids. V was trimmed by 0 bases and J by 5 bases, leaving 11 bases between them. Note on this clonotype: Its target is not known.

The material sequenced was blood. The chain has TRBV5-1 and TRBJ2-2, with a possible D match to TRBD1 (6 bases). The clonotype was recovered from a girl between 10 and 17 years old with multiple sclerosis. The CDR3 bases are TGCGCCAGCAGCTTGGGACTCACAGGGACCGGGGAGCTGTTTTTT. Its translation is CASSLGLTGTGELFF.